A single sample is the source of the 25 T cell receptor beta chains below, sequenced in a study of tissue T cells after allogeneic stem cell transplantation. Profiled with immunoSEQ multiplex PCR; TCRdb holds only in-frame clones, not every one. The sample records some 47,000 clones, over 70% being singletons. The sequenced sample consisted of sorted cells pooled from one or two spleens. The source is a pool of C57BL/6 mice in good health.

For this clone: The listed genes are named as in mouse. The read stops 1 residue short of the end of the CDR3; the missing end is completed from the germline J gene. The chain carries TRBV3 and TRBJ2-7; D is ambiguous. CDR1 and CDR2 from the germline V gene are SNHLY and FYNGKV (reference sequence). V lost 0 bases, J lost 2 bases, and 5 bases lay in between. CDR3 length equals 13 residues. The sequenced part of the CDR3 DNA is TGTGCCAGCAGCTTAGCTGGTCCCTATGAACAGTAC. Translating it yields CASSLAGPYEQY. The whole CDR3 sequence reads CASSLAGPYEQYF.

Worth noting for this clone: Gene names and germline match the mouse. The read falls 1 residue short of the CDR3 end, and the missing part is taken from the germline J gene. J is TRBJ1-4 and V is TRBV13-1, with D unclear. Trimming took off 1 base at V and 1 base at J, with 5 bases between the two ends. CDR1 is NSHNY and CDR2 is SYGAGN in the germline V gene. The CDR3 spans 14 residues. Incomplete CDR3 DNA: TGTGCCAGCAGTGATTATAATTCCAACGAAAGATTATTT. Protein sequence: CASSDYNSNERLF. The full CDR3 sequence reads CASSDYNSNERLFF.

The count of this clone is one. The germline and genes are mouse ones. The read finishes 1 residue shy of the CDR3 end, and the germline J gene is used to complete it. This chain connects TRBV19 to TRBJ2-2; 8 positions match TRBD1. The CDR3 length is 16 residues. CDR1 is FNHDT and CDR2 is SITEND in the germline V gene (reference sequence). The trim removed 4 bases at V and 2 bases at J, leaving 7 bases unmatched. The CDR3 here is CASSPRQGRNTGQLYF. The DNA read from the CDR3 is TGTGCCAGCAGTCCTCGACAGGGGAGGAACACCGGGCAGCTCTAC. The full variable domain, rest sourced from reference TRBV19 and TRBJ2-2, is GGIITQTPKFLIGQEGQKLTLKCQQNFNHDTMYWYRQDSGKGLRLIYYSITENDLQKGDLSEGYDASREKKSSFSLTVTSAQKNEMAVFLCASSPRQGRNTGQLYFGEGSKLTVL.

Notes on this clone: Gene labels here are mouse ones. Read sequence stops 1 residue before the CDR3 end, and the germline J gene provides the missing end. The chain carries TRBV2 and TRBJ2-2; D unclear. CDR3 size: 14 residues. With 0 bases removed from V and 2 bases from J, the gap between germline ends came to 4 bases. Germline values: CDR1 LGHNA, CDR2 YSYQKL. The CDR3 DNA, read in part, is TGTGCCAGCAGCCAAGATCTGAACACCGGGCAGCTCTAC. This sequence encodes CASSQDLNTGQLY. From start to end, the CDR3 is CASSQDLNTGQLYF.

With respect to this clone: The genes and germline here are from mouse. The read ends 1 residue before the CDR3 terminus; that terminus is restored from the germline J gene. The chain recombines TRBV12-1 with TRBJ2-4; 10 bases fit TRBD2. V trimming: 4 bases; J trimming: 2 bases; junction bases outside the gene matches: 5. The CDR3 extends over 15 amino acids. Germline values: CDR1 SGHSN, CDR2 HYEKVE. CDR3: CASSRDWGPQNTLYF. The sequenced CDR3 bases are TGTGCCAGCTCCCGGGACTGGGGCCCTCAAAACACCTTGTAC.

Concerning this clone itself: Here the gene names and germline are mouse. Coverage ceases 1 residue before the CDR3 finishes, and the germline J gene fills in the end. This rearrangement joins TRBV19 to TRBJ2-5, with D hard to call. CDR1 is FNHDT and CDR2 is SITEND in the germline V gene (reference sequence). This CDR3 has 11 amino acids. Trimming removed 6 bases from V and 5 bases from J, with 7 bases in between. CDR3 amino acids: CASKNGDTQYF. The sequenced CDR3 bases are TGTGCCAGCAAAAACGGAGACACCCAGTAC.

Concerning this clone itself: Germline and genes: mouse. The CDR3 extends 1 residue past the end of the read, so its final part is completed from the germline J gene. The chain employs TRBV14 and TRBJ1-4; the match to TRBD1 covers 7 bases. The J segment lost 3 bases and the V segment lost 3 bases, leaving 5 bases of the junction unmatched. Germline CDR1 reads SGHDT; CDR2 reads FRDEAV. CDR3 length: 15 residues. The CDR3 DNA, read in part, is TGTGCCAGCAGTTCAACAGGGGAAACCAACGAAAGATTATTT. Translating gives CASSSTGETNERLF. The entire CDR3 protein reads CASSSTGETNERLFF.

With respect to this clone: Gene names follow the mouse nomenclature. The CDR3 goes on 1 residue after the read ends, and that part is filled in from the germline J gene. The chain employs TRBV31 and TRBJ2-1, with TRBD2 matching over 8 bases. Germline V gene data show CDR1 as GKSSPN and CDR2 as SITVG. The CDR3 contains 14 residues. Losses at the gene ends were 0 bases for V and 3 bases for J; bases not matched to a gene: 1. The CDR3 bases that were read are TGTGCCTGGAGTCTGGGGGGGCGCTATGCTGAGCAGTTC. Protein: CAWSLGGRYAEQF. In full, the CDR3 is CAWSLGGRYAEQFF.

Points on this clone: Any gene name here is a mouse gene name. Coverage ceases 1 residue before the CDR3 finishes, and the germline J gene fills in the end. The chain couples TRBV12-1 to TRBJ2-7; weak D call: TRBD1 (7 bases). This CDR3 is 13 amino acids long. V was pared by 0 bases and J by 7 bases, with 12 bases between. Germline CDR1 and CDR2: SGHSN and HYEKVE. Incomplete CDR3 DNA: TGTGCCAGCTCTCTCGAGGGGGCGCCCGAACAGTAC. It is translated as CASSLEGAPEQY. The CDR3 in its entirety is CASSLEGAPEQYF.

About this clone itself: Gene labels here are mouse ones. The observed sequence ends 1 residue before the CDR3 terminus, with the missing tail filled in from the germline J gene. This chain uses TRBV14 with TRBJ2-1; 10 nucleotides align to TRBD1. Germline V gene sequence: CDR1 SGHDT, CDR2 FRDEAV. The CDR3 is 13 residues long. The junction had 1 base not matched to a gene; V was cut back by 5 bases and J by 5 bases. CDR3: CASSGTGDAEQFF. Partial CDR3 DNA: TGTGCCAGCAGCGGGACAGGGGATGCTGAGCAGTTC.

Remarks on this clone: Gene names are mouse gene names. The CDR3 extends 1 residue past the end of the read, so its final part is completed from the germline J gene. The chain uses TRBV1 and TRBJ2-4, with 7 nucleotides matching TRBD2. The CDR3 runs to 14 residues. V was clipped by 1 base and J by 4 bases; unmatched bases: 2. Per the germline V gene, CDR1 is NSQYPW and CDR2 is LRSPGD (reference sequence). The CDR3 is CTCSAALGENTLYF. The part of the CDR3 DNA that was read is TGCACCTGCAGTGCAGCGCTGGGGGAAAACACCTTGTAC. The variable domain in full, with the rest retrieved from reference TRBV1 and TRBJ2-4, is VTLLEQNPRWRLVPRGQAVNLRCILKNSQYPWMSWYQQDLQKQLQWLFTLRSPGDKEVKSLPGADYLATRVTDTELRLQVANMSQGRTLYCTCSAALGENTLYFGAGTRLSVL.

Concerning this clone itself: The genes are named according to mouse. The observed sequence ends 1 residue before the CDR3 terminus, with the missing tail filled in from the germline J gene. The rearrangement joins TRBV26 to TRBJ1-3; D is unresolved. The CDR3 runs to 14 residues. V lost 3 bases, J lost 0 bases, and 6 bases lay in between. Germline CDR1 KGHPV, CDR2 FQNQEV (reference sequence). This CDR3 is CASSLGISGNTLYF. The CDR3 bases that were read are TGTGCCAGCAGTCTTGGAATTTCTGGAAATACGCTCTAT. Supplemented by reference TRBV26 and TRBJ1-3, the full variable domain reads NSKVIQTPRYLVKGQGQKAKMRCIPEKGHPVVFWYQQNKNNEFKFLINFQNQEVLQQIDMTEKRFSAECPSNSPCSLEIQSSEAGDSALYLCASSLGISGNTLYFGEGSRLIVV.

Comment on this clone: Mouse germline and gene names are used. Read data end 1 residue before the CDR3 end; the end is taken from the germline J gene. Other DNA sequences of this sample code for an identical CDR3. The chain combines TRBV16 with TRBJ2-4, with TRBD1 matching over 7 bases. CDR3 length equals 14 residues. Germline CDR1 reads SGHSA; CDR2 reads FRNQAP. The junction had 1 base not matched to a gene; V was cut back by 4 bases and J by 0 bases. The sequenced CDR3 bases are TGTGCAAGCAGCTCACAGGGGAGTCAAAACACCTTGTAC. Its protein is CASSSQGSQNTLY. The entire CDR3 reads CASSSQGSQNTLYF.

Turning to this clone: Gene names and germline refer to mouse. The read terminates 1 residue before the CDR3 end, so the remaining end is supplied by the germline J gene. The V gene is TRBV31, the J gene TRBJ2-1; no clear D. This CDR3 comprises 14 residues. Germline-derived CDR1 and CDR2 are GKSSPN and SITVG. V was shortened by 3 bases and J by 1 base, with 10 bases between the two germline ends. CDR3 DNA, as far as it was read: TGTGCCTGGAGCCCGGCGGGAAACTATGCTGAGCAGTTC. Amino acid sequence: CAWSPAGNYAEQF. The entire CDR3 reads CAWSPAGNYAEQFF. Full variable domain (missing parts from reference TRBV31 and TRBJ2-1): AQTIHQWPVAEIKAVGSPLSLGCTIKGKSSPNLYWYWQATGGTLQQLFYSITVGQVESVVQLNLSASRPKDDQFILSTEKLLLSHSGFYLCAWSPAGNYAEQFFGPGTRLTVL.

This clone appeared once. Gene names are the mouse ones. The missing CDR3 end, 1 residue past where the read stops, is filled in from the germline J gene. The chain links TRBV3 to TRBJ2-1; the match to TRBD2 covers 7 bases. The CDR3 is made up of 14 amino acids. CDR1 is SNHLY, CDR2 FYNGKV, per germline (reference sequence). The ends lost 3 bases at V and 3 bases at J; junction bases unmatched: 2. CDR3 DNA, as far as it was read: TGTGCCAGCAGCTTGGGACTGATCTATGCTGAGCAGTTC. Translation: CASSLGLIYAEQF. The whole CDR3 reads CASSLGLIYAEQFF.

As regards this clone: The gene symbols are mouse symbols. The CDR3 bases that were read are TGTGCCAGCAGTTTAAGACACACAGAAGTCTTC. Translating it yields CASSLRHTEVF. In full, the CDR3 reads CASSLRHTEVFF. V and J are TRBV15 and TRBJ1-1; D uncertain. The CDR3 end is not reached by the read, which stops 1 residue before it; the germline J gene fills it in. Germline CDR1 SGHND, CDR2 FRSKSL. The CDR3 runs 12 residues. V was pared by 2 bases and J by 3 bases, with 4 bases between.

A word on this clone: Mouse names are used for the genes. The read finishes 1 residue shy of the CDR3 end, and the germline J gene is used to complete it. Other DNA sequences in this sample translate to the same CDR3. V usage is TRBV13-2 and J usage is TRBJ2-7; tentatively, D is TRBD1 (6 bases). This CDR3 contains 12 residues. The germline V gene encodes CDR1 NNHNN and CDR2 SYGAGS (reference sequence). V gave up 3 bases and J gave up 7 bases, with 11 bases separating them. CDR3 sequence reads: CASGGGRGEQYF. CDR3 DNA (partial): TGTGCCAGCGGTGGGGGGAGGGGGGAACAGTAC.

Comments on this clone: Gene names denote mouse genes. The sequenced fragment ends 1 residue before the CDR3 boundary, so the rest is inferred from the germline J gene. The V and J genes are TRBV3 and TRBJ2-3; TRBD2 matches 7 bases. There are 14 residues in the CDR3. Germline CDR1 SNHLY, CDR2 FYNGKV (reference sequence). V lost 5 bases, J lost 1 base, and 3 bases stayed unmatched. The covered CDR3 bases are TGTGCCAGCAGCCCCACTGGGGGTGCAGAAACGCTGTAT. It specifies CASSPTGGAETLY. The whole CDR3 protein reads CASSPTGGAETLYF.

About this clone: Gene names refer to mouse genes. The read terminates 1 residue ahead of where the CDR3 ends, so the germline J gene completes it. The rearrangement joins TRBV13-3 to TRBJ1-6, with 10 bases identical to TRBD1. TRBJ1-6 is recorded as an ORF, its role being uncertain. With V trimmed by 3 bases and J by 9 bases, 6 bases remained unmatched. This CDR3 has 15 amino acids. From germline, CDR1 is NNHDY and CDR2 SYVADS. CDR3 in amino acids: CASSARDRGGSPLYF. CDR3 DNA, as far as it was read: TGTGCCAGCAGTGCCCGGGACAGGGGTGGTTCGCCCCTCTAC.

Note on this clone: Germline and genes: mouse. Other DNA sequences in the same sample also yield this CDR3. CDR3 residues: CASSSGTGGYEQYF. Incomplete CDR3 DNA: TGTGCCAGCAGTTCCGGGACTGGGGGATATGAACAGTAC. The J gene is TRBJ2-7, the V gene TRBV2; TRBD2 matches at 11 bases. From the germline J gene comes the end of the CDR3, since the read stops 1 residue before it. Trimming took 6 bases from V and 4 from J; bases not matched to a gene: 5. The CDR3 spans 14 residues. The germline V gene has CDR1 LGHNA and CDR2 YSYQKL.

On this clone itself: The gene symbols are mouse symbols. The sequence runs out 1 residue before the end of the CDR3; the remainder is reconstructed from the germline J gene. The chain combines TRBV15 with TRBJ2-7, with TRBD1 identical over 10 bases. This CDR3 comprises 13 residues. The V gene end was trimmed by 5 bases and the J gene end by 5 bases; junction bases not matched to a gene: 3. In germline, CDR1 is SGHND, CDR2 FRSKSL. Incomplete CDR3 DNA: TGTGCCAGCAGTCCCGGGACAGGGGATGAACAGTAC. It yields the protein CASSPGTGDEQY. The entire CDR3 protein reads CASSPGTGDEQYF.

A note on this clone: Any gene name here is a mouse gene name. Coverage ceases 1 residue before the CDR3 finishes, and the germline J gene fills in the end. The rearrangement joins TRBV4 to TRBJ2-7; D could derive from TRBD1 or TRBD2 (5 bases each). Germline CDR1 and CDR2: LGHDT and YNNKQL (reference sequence). Trimming left V 5 bases short and J 3 bases short, with 11 bases between. The CDR3 consists of 13 residues. CDR3 DNA (partial): TGTGCCAGCAGCCCCCCGGGGCTCTATGAACAGTAC. Residues: CASSPPGLYEQY. The full CDR3 protein is CASSPPGLYEQYF.

This clone appeared a few times. Any gene name here is a mouse gene name. The sequenced fragment ends 1 residue before the CDR3 boundary, so the rest is inferred from the germline J gene. The gene calls are TRBV13-3 and TRBJ2-7, with D possibly TRBD2 on 7 matching bases. V shed 0 bases and J shed 6 bases, with 13 bases lying between them. In germline, CDR1 is NNHDY, CDR2 SYVADS. The length of the CDR3 is 14 residues. The CDR3 DNA, read in part, is TGTGCCAGCAGTGATGTGGGGGGCGCGGGTGAACAGTAC. Translation: CASSDVGGAGEQY. The complete CDR3 protein is CASSDVGGAGEQYF.

This clone has a handful of counts. Gene names are the mouse ones. With the read ending 1 residue before the CDR3 end, the germline J gene is used to fill in that end. V is TRBV5 and J is TRBJ2-7, with D tentatively TRBD2 (6 bases). The CDR3 is 14 amino acids. The V gene lost 0 bases and the J gene lost 4 bases, with 10 bases spanning the gap. Germline V gives CDR1 LGHNA, CDR2 YNLKQL (reference sequence). The sequenced part of the CDR3 DNA is TGTGCCAGCAGCCAAGAAATGGGGGATTATGAACAGTAC. Its protein product is CASSQEMGDYEQY. The full CDR3 reads CASSQEMGDYEQYF.

This clone was seen a few times. The gene names here belong to mouse. The read comes to an end 1 residue before the CDR3 does, leaving the germline J gene to fill in the end. The chain links TRBV13-2 to TRBJ2-7; D is unresolved. Germline CDR1 NNHNN, CDR2 SYGAGS (reference sequence). Trimming took 2 bases from V and 0 from J, leaving 6 bases between them. This CDR3 has 13 residues. The CDR3: CASGDAVSYEQYF. The CDR3 bases that were read are TGTGCCAGCGGTGACGCAGTCTCCTATGAACAGTAC.